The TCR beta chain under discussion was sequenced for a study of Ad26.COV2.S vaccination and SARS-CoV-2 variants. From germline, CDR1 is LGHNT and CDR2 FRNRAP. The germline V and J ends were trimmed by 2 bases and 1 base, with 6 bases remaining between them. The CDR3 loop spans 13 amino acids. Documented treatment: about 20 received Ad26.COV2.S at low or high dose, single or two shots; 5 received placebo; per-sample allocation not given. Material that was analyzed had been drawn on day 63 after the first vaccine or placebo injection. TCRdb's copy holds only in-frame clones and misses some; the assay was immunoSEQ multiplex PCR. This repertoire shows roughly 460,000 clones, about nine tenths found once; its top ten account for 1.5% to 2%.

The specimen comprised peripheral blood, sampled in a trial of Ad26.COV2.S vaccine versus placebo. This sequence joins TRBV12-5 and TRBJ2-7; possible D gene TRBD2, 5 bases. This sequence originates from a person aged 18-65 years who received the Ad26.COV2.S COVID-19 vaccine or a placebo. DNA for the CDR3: TGTGCTAGTGGTTTGTCGGGATCCTACGAGCAGTACTTC. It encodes CASGLSGSYEQYF. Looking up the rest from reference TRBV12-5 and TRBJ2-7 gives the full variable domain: DARVTQTPRHKVTEMGQEVTMRCQPILGHNTVFWYRQTMMQGLELLAYFRNRAPLDDSGMPKDRFSAEMPDATLATLKIQPSEPRDSAVYFCASGLSGSYEQYFGPGTRLTVT.